This T cell receptor beta chain derives from a study of metastatic and nonmetastatic thyroid tumors (dated by TCRdb to the early 2020s). Study-wide context: For patients with malignant and with benign thyroid disease, the researchers compared repertoires between peripheral blood samples and tumor or nodule tissue samples. Overall study outcomes, separate from this receptor: TCR beta diversity was reported as significantly higher in malignant tumors than in benign nodules, in both blood and tumor samples.

Before undergoing thyroid surgery, none of the patients had been given any kind of treatment. Using T-cell receptor beta sequencing, the study looked back at clinical samples from patients collected from the early 2010s to the late 2010s. This clone has a count of ten or more. Its antigen target is currently unknown. The record has no base qualities; no much larger clone is one base away. At the junction V is shortened by 1 base and J by 0 bases, with 12 bases in between. The germline V gene encodes CDR1 MGHDK and CDR2 SYGVNS. The CDR3 holds 16 amino acids from the cysteine to the phenylalanine. The retained sequence is limited to the CDR3, 48 bases, with the frame set at the first base. Library creation used PCR. TCRdb names Illumina HiSeq 4000 as the instrument used. High-throughput sequencing was used to profile the TCR beta-chain CDR3 region of each patient. The original pipeline was this. A classifier to discriminate distant-metastatic papillary thyroid cancer patients was built from CDR3 differences across clinicopathological groups. The Shannon index was used to measure repertoire diversity, and the Morisita-Horn index was used to measure how similar tumor and blood repertoires were. Through fastp at Q25 and MiXCR, TCRdb rebuilt clones from the public reads, retaining in-frame beta chains. These V and J calls derive from TCRdb rather than the authors' analysis. The sample table lists roughly 40,000 clones, roughly a sixth of them with a count of one. Jointly, the top ten make up 3.8% of the sample.

The sample taken for sequencing was blood. The rearranged chain carries TRBV25-1 and TRBJ1-2; the D segment could be TRBD1, given 6 matching bases. This clonotype was sampled from a female donor with papillary thyroid cancer or a benign thyroid nodule (not recorded which). Some clones in this sample may be carry-over from other donors' samples. This receptor carries the CDR3 CASSEWDKRANYGYTF. The nucleotides are TGTGCCAGCAGTGAATGGGACAAACGGGCTAACTATGGCTACACCTTC.